The rows below give T cell receptor beta chains drawn from one sample of a study of T cells after yellow fever vaccination. TCRdb re-called the 5' RACE reads through MiXCR, storing one row per CDR3 protein. The sample records over 300,000 distinct CDR3 sequences, about 4% being singletons. Specimen: PBMCs, collected 5 days after the yellow fever booster vaccination. Receptors were obtained from a man younger than 30 who received the YFV17D yellow fever vaccine. The CDR3 runs from the conserved cysteine through the conserved F or W. The size of a clone is reported for some rows only, either as once, few or many, or as a class for expanded clones.

TRBV20-1	TRBJ2-5	17	-	CSARGLSLAGIQETQYF
TRBV30	TRBJ1-1	13	few	CAWIKEGNTEAFF
TRBV29-1	TRBJ1-1	14	-	CSVAGTTLGTEAFF
TRBV18	TRBJ2-3	13	-	CASSPDETDTQYF
TRBV5-1	TRBJ1-4	14	few	CASSGGTGKEKLFF
TRBV20-1	TRBJ1-2	12	few	CSARADSLGYTF
TRBV6-6	TRBJ2-5	14	many	CASSALTGRETQYF
TRBV9	TRBJ2-3	18	many	CASSATGTVSLVTDTQYF
TRBV7-3	TRBJ2-2	15	few	CASSPLAGGAGELFF
TRBV4-3	TRBJ2-5	13	-	CASSQDHRETQYF
TRBV5-5	TRBJ2-5	14	few	CASSFSPESETQYF
TRBV29-1	TRBJ2-1	14	many	CSVAGSTRNNEQFF
TRBV6-5	TRBJ1-2	17	-	CASSYLDSVTGSEGYTF
TRBV28	TRBJ1-2	14	many	CASSFLLGNYGYTF
TRBV5-1	TRBJ2-2	15	many	CASSSGLSNTGELFF
TRBV6-2/TRBV6-3	TRBJ2-1	14	-	CASEDPGMRNEQFF
TRBV2	TRBJ2-5	14	-	CASRWTSGQETQYF
TRBV5-1	TRBJ2-5	15	few	CASSLRDRGQETQYF
TRBV28	TRBJ1-2	13	-	CASSSGDHYGYTF
TRBV6-5	TRBJ2-5	14	-	CASSLPGHQETQYF
TRBV12-3/TRBV12-4	TRBJ2-3	15	few	CASSLGGGTTDTQYF
TRBV3-1	TRBJ1-5	12	few	CASSQWGEPQHF
TRBV6-2/TRBV6-3	TRBJ2-1	13	few	CATLMDLYNEQFF
TRBV19	TRBJ1-5	15	few	CASSTRGRGLQPQHF
TRBV12-3/TRBV12-4	TRBJ1-2	13	-	CASSLGTDQIHTF
TRBV20-1	TRBJ1-2	12	few	CSARIGQSGYTF
TRBV5-1	TRBJ2-2	14	many	CASSAGTGTGELFF